This T cell receptor (beta chain) comes out of a study of T-cell reconstitution after alpha-beta-depleted transplantation in children. Notes on the study in general: Newly made T cells mostly supplied T-cell counts and diversity one year after transplant.

The CDR3 covers 18 residues. The germline V and J ends were trimmed by 2 bases and 2 bases, with 19 bases remaining between them. Germline V gives CDR1 MNHEY, CDR2 SVGAGI. Points on this clonotype: The antigen remains undetermined.

The TCRbeta library was prepared with unique molecular identifiers. TCRdb called the PCR reads again in MiXCR, with one record for every CDR3 protein. There are hundreds of thousands of distinct CDR3 sequences in the sample; 16% occur only once, and over 25% lies in the top ten. This receptor was taken from a boy under two years old who had a stem cell transplant for Wiskott-Aldrich syndrome, so the T cells may come from the graft donor. This material consisted of PBMCs, mostly from graft donor cells, taken 360 days after TCRalphabeta/CD19-depleted stem cell transplant. The chain is built from TRBV6-5 and TRBJ1-5; tentative D call: TRBD1 (5 bases). Written as DNA, the CDR3 is TGTGCCAGCAGTTACGGCGGGGGATTAGGGGCGGGCAATCAGCCCCAGCATTTT. Protein product: CASSYGGGLGAGNQPQHF.